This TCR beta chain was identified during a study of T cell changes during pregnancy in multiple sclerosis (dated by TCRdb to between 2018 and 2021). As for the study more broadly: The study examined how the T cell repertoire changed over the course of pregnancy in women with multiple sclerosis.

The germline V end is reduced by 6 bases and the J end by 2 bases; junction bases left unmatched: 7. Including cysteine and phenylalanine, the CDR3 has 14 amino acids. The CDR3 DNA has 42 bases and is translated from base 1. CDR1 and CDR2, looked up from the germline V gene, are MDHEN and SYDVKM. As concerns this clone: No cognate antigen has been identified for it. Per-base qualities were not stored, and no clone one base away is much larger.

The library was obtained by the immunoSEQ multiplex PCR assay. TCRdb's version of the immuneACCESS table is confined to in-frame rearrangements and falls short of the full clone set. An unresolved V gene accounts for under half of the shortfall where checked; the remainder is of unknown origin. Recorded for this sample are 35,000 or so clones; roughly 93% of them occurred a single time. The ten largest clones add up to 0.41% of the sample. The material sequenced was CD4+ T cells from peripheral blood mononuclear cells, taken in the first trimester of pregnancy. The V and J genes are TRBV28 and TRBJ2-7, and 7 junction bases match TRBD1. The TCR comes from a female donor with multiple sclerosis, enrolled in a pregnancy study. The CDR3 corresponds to CASSQGDRAYEQYF. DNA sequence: TGTGCCAGCAGCCAGGGGGACAGAGCCTACGAGCAGTACTTC.